This T cell receptor (beta chain) was captured in a study of post-analysis software for immune sequencing data. Study-level points and caveats: Five or six TRBV segments, TRBV5-6, TRBV5-1 and TRBV20-1 among them, were found more frequent in patients than controls. Those samples that were prepared in the same batch co-clustered strongly by F measure.

Germline V CDR1 and CDR2: LNHNV, YYDKDF (reference sequence). The CDR3 sequence is 13 residues long. Trimming pared 5 bases from V and 5 bases from J, leaving 13 bases between. Prepared libraries of TCR beta cDNA carried unique molecular identifiers. Each batch of 1 to 10 million T cells produced some 500,000 cDNA molecules. TCRdb redid the calling of the PCR reads with MiXCR, one entry per CDR3 protein. Of 700,000 to 800,000 distinct CDR3 sequences in the sample, roughly 30% were seen once. This clonotype has only a few counts. No antigen is known for it. The origin of this receptor is a girl between 5 and 17 years old with multiple sclerosis. The chain joins TRBV15 to TRBJ2-7, with D maybe TRBD2 (5 bases). Sequencing input: blood. The CDR3 bases are TGTGCCACCAGCCGACGGACTGGCCACGAGCAGTACTTC. This codes for CATSRRTGHEQYF.